This passage covers 30 T cell receptor beta chains from one sample sequenced in a study of T cells in tuberculosis (dated by TCRdb to the late 2010s). Library prep was done by the immunoSEQ multiplex PCR assay. In TCRdb, the immuneACCESS table is reduced to in-frame sequences with V and J assigned. These tables do not hold every clone; where another copy was compared, an unresolved V gene accounts for under half, and the others remain unexplained. The sample table records roughly 32,000 clones; nearly 97% of these occur just once. Approximately 2.5% of the sample is held by the ten biggest clonotypes. The sequenced sample consisted of PBMCs. These receptors all stem from a donor aged 10-29 years with latent tuberculosis or without tuberculosis infection.

The rearrangement joins TRBV7-3 to TRBJ1-2, with TRBD1 matching over 9 bases. CDR1 and CDR2 from the germline V gene are SGHTA and FQGTGA. V lost 0 bases to trimming and J lost 2 bases; unmatched junction nucleotides: 4. This CDR3 region has 16 residues. This CDR3 reads CASSLTGTGSNYGYTF. The CDR3, as DNA: TGTGCCAGCAGCTTAACAGGGACAGGGAGCAACTATGGCTACACCTTC.

This sequence joins TRBV29-1 and TRBJ2-7; D remains unclear. Per the germline V gene, CDR1 is SQVTM and CDR2 is ANQGSEA. The CDR3 is 12 residues long. Trimming pared 4 bases from V and 4 bases from J, leaving 11 bases between. The CDR3 DNA is TGCAGCGTTGCTGGAGAACTTTACGAGCAGTACTTC. It codes for CSVAGELYEQYF.

This chain connects TRBV6-5 to TRBJ2-1, with a possible D match to TRBD2 (5 bases). The length of the CDR3 is 15 residues. Deletions cut 6 bases from V and 7 bases from J, with 19 bases between. The germline V gene encodes CDR1 MNHEY and CDR2 SVGAGI. CDR3 coding DNA: TGTGCCAGCAGCCCCGACTACCAGGCAAGGAATGAGCAGTTCTTC. It encodes CASSPDYQARNEQFF.

This sequence joins TRBV5-4 and TRBJ2-1, with 7 bases fitting TRBD2. Unmatched junction bases numbered 9, after V lost 6 bases and J lost 6 bases. CDR1 and CDR2 (germline): SGHNT, YYREEE (reference sequence). The CDR3 is 14 residues long. The CDR3 reads CASIGSGGSNEQFF. CDR3 nucleotide sequence: TGTGCCAGCATCGGGTCCGGGGGGAGCAATGAGCAGTTCTTC.

This rearrangement joins TRBV29-1 to TRBJ1-1; D is perhaps TRBD1 (6 bases). V lost 5 bases and J lost 5, with 24 bases in between. This CDR3 contains 16 residues. CDR1 is SQVTM, CDR2 ANQGSEA, per germline. The CDR3 coding sequence is TGCAGCGTTCCCCTATGGGCCAACAGTAGGGGGACTGAAGCTTTCTTT. This codes for CSVPLWANSRGTEAFF.

The chain is built from TRBV18 and TRBJ1-1, with 7 positions matching TRBD1. The CDR3 totals 14 residues. V gave up 5 bases and J gave up 1 base; unmatched junction bases: 4. Germline V gene data show CDR1 as KGHSH and CDR2 as LQKENI. The CDR3 DNA reads as TGTGCCAGCTCATCACAGGGGCAGAACACTGAAGCTTTCTTT. This codes for CASSSQGQNTEAFF.

This rearrangement joins TRBV19 to TRBJ1-1; 11 nucleotides line up with TRBD1. The CDR3 has 16 amino acids. The V gene's germline CDR1 is LNHDA and CDR2 SQIVND (reference sequence). Unmatched junction bases numbered 6, after V lost 6 bases and J lost 0 bases. CDR3 sequence (DNA): TGTGCCAGTAGACCCGGACAGGGGGCGATGAACACTGAAGCTTTCTTT. Its translation: CASRPGQGAMNTEAFF.

The gene calls are TRBV2 and TRBJ1-5; TRBD1 matches 9 bases. The V segment lost 5 bases and the J segment 5 bases; nucleotides outside the gene matches: 7. This CDR3 has 15 amino acids. The germline V gene encodes CDR1 SNHLY and CDR2 FYNNEI. CDR3 sequence (DNA): TGTGCCAGCAGTATAGGACAGGGGTTCTATCAGCCCCAGCATTTT. Translation gives CASSIGQGFYQPQHF. Together with reference TRBV2 and TRBJ1-5, the CDR3 gives the full variable domain: EPEVTQTPSHQVTQMGQEVILRCVPISNHLYFYWYRQILGQKVEFLVSFYNNEISEKSEIFDDQFSVERPDGSNFTLKIRSTKLEDSAMYFCASSIGQGFYQPQHFGDGTRLSIL.

The chain uses TRBV29-1 and TRBJ2-5; 7 nucleotides line up with TRBD2. The CDR3 runs to 14 residues. V trimming: 1 base; J trimming: 4 bases; junction bases outside the gene matches: 6. Germline V lookup: CDR1 SQVTM, CDR2 ANQGSEA. This CDR3 is CSVEGSVAGETQYF. In nucleotides, the CDR3 is TGCAGCGTTGAAGGAAGCGTAGCGGGAGAGACCCAGTACTTC.

The genes are TRBV27 and TRBJ2-5, with TRBD2 matching 15 bases. CDR1 and CDR2 from the germline V gene are MNHEY and SMNVEV (reference sequence). The V and J ends lost 4 bases and 10 bases, in that order; junction bases with no gene match: 7. This CDR3 spans 15 amino acids. CDR3 sequence (DNA): TGTGCCAGCAGTTCCGGACTAGCGGGGGGGATGAGCCAGTACTTC. As protein: CASSSGLAGGMSQYF.

The chain uses TRBV10-2 and TRBJ2-7; 7 bases map to TRBD2. V dropped 6 bases and J dropped 4; count of bases not matched to a gene: 3. Germline-derived CDR1 and CDR2 are WSHSY and SAAADI. This CDR3 contains 12 residues. The CDR3 DNA reads as TGCGCCAGCAGCTGGCGGGGGTACGAGCAGTACTTC. It specifies CASSWRGYEQYF.

V and J are TRBV5-4 and TRBJ2-1; the match to TRBD2 covers 9 bases. The junction had 11 bases not matched to a gene; V was cut back by 4 bases and J by 3 bases. The CDR3 loop spans 17 amino acids. Germline CDR1 reads SGHNT; CDR2 reads YYREEE (reference sequence). The CDR3 nucleotides are TGTGCCAGCAGCGGGGGGACTAGCTATGTTGACTACAATGAGCAGTTCTTC. It yields the protein CASSGGTSYVDYNEQFF.

J is TRBJ2-2 and V is TRBV7-2; a possible D gene is TRBD1 (5 bases). V was cut by 1 base and J by 2 bases, with 5 bases left in between. CDR1 and CDR2 (germline): SGHTA, FQGNSA. CDR3 size: 14 residues. In nucleotides, the CDR3 is TGTGCCAGCAGCTTAGGGACAAACACCGGGGAGCTGTTTTTT. Protein: CASSLGTNTGELFF.

This chain links TRBV5-1 with TRBJ2-7; D is unresolved. The CDR3 loop spans 14 amino acids. Germline values: CDR1 SGHRS, CDR2 YFSETQ. Trimming pared 2 bases from V and 3 bases from J, leaving 12 bases between. The CDR3 nucleotides read TGCGCCAGCAGCTTAGACTTTTTACTCTACGAGCAGTACTTC. Amino acid sequence: CASSLDFLLYEQYF. The full variable domain, its missing parts supplied by reference TRBV5-1 and TRBJ2-7, is KAGVTQTPRYLIKTRGQQVTLSCSPISGHRSVSWYQQTPGQGLQFLFEYFSETQRNKGNFPGRFSGRQFSNSRSEMNVSTLELGDSALYLCASSLDFLLYEQYFGPGTRLTVT.

V usage is TRBV7-6 and J usage is TRBJ2-7; maybe TRBD2 (5 bases). Per germline, CDR1 SGHVS and CDR2 FNYEAQ. CDR3 length: 14 residues. Trimming cost V 2 bases and J 2 bases, with 10 bases left between them. CDR3 residues: CASSLSGGPYEQYF. For the CDR3, the DNA is TGTGCCAGCAGCTTAAGCGGCGGACCCTACGAGCAGTACTTC.

The chain carries TRBV7-8 and TRBJ2-4; 11 bases map to TRBD1. The V segment lost 5 bases and the J segment 5 bases; nucleotides outside the gene matches: 5. CDR3 length: 15 amino acids. Germline assignment: CDR1 SGHVS and CDR2 FQNEAQ. CDR3: CASSPRTGGENIQYF. DNA for the CDR3: TGTGCCAGCAGCCCGCGGACAGGGGGCGAAAACATTCAGTACTTC.

J is TRBJ1-4 and V is TRBV11-2; no clear D. Per the germline V gene, CDR1 is SGHAT and CDR2 is FQNNGV. Trimming left V 1 base short and J 0 bases short, with 12 bases between. The CDR3 is 17 amino acids. CDR3 protein: CASSLVLRETTNEKLFF. The CDR3 region has the DNA TGTGCCAGCAGCTTAGTACTACGGGAGACAACTAATGAAAAACTGTTTTTT.

This sequence joins TRBV11-2 and TRBJ1-2; no reliable D call. V lost 1 base and J 4 bases, leaving 10 bases between the germline ends. Germline-derived CDR1 and CDR2 are SGHAT and FQNNGV. This CDR3 contains 14 residues. Written as DNA, the CDR3 is TGTGCCAGCAGCTTAGTTCCCCGGGGCTATGGCTACACCTTC. As protein: CASSLVPRGYGYTF.

The rearrangement uses TRBV6-1 and TRBJ1-6; 8 nucleotides match TRBD1. Losses at the gene ends were 3 bases for V and 5 bases for J; bases not matched to a gene: 3. The CDR3 runs to 15 residues. CDR1 and CDR2 (germline): MNHNS, SASEGT. In DNA, the CDR3 is TGTGCCAGCAGTGATCAGGGGGCGGATAATTCACCCCTCCACTTT. Encoded protein: CASSDQGADNSPLHF.

J is TRBJ2-7 and V is TRBV9, with 16 bases fitting TRBD2. The CDR3 has 17 amino acids. Trimming removed 4 bases from V and 2 bases from J; junction bases left unmatched: 6. Germline CDR1 and CDR2: SGDLS and YYNGEE. CDR3 bases: TGTGCCAGCAGCCCGGGACTAGCGGGAGGGAGAGCCTACGAGCAGTACTTC. This translates into CASSPGLAGGRAYEQYF.

J is TRBJ2-1 and V is TRBV7-6; perhaps TRBD1 as D (5 bases). The germline V gene has CDR1 SGHVS and CDR2 FNYEAQ. Trimming took 1 base from V and 4 from J, leaving 5 bases between them. The CDR3 runs 13 residues. CDR3 sequence: CASSLDRYNEQFF. The CDR3 nucleotides read TGTGCCAGCAGCTTAGACAGGTACAATGAGCAGTTCTTC.

This clone came up once. This sample also contains other DNA sequences that code for the same CDR3. The gene calls are TRBV5-6 and TRBJ1-1; D gene unclear. This CDR3 is built from 13 residues. With 2 bases removed from V and 0 bases from J, the gap between germline ends came to 5 bases. Germline V gene data show CDR1 as SGHDT and CDR2 as YYEEEE. In DNA, the CDR3 is TGTGCCAGCAGCTTAGGAGTGAACACTGAAGCTTTCTTT. It specifies CASSLGVNTEAFF.

This chain connects TRBV6-4 to TRBJ2-2; 7 positions match TRBD2. This CDR3 comprises 13 residues. Germline CDR1 reads MRHNA; CDR2 reads SNTAGT. V dropped 4 bases and J dropped 4; count of bases not matched to a gene: 0. The CDR3: CASSASGTGELFF. CDR3 bases: TGTGCCAGCAGTGCTAGCGGCACCGGGGAGCTGTTTTTT.

The chain carries TRBV14 and TRBJ2-1; tentative D call: TRBD1 (6 bases). Trimming cost V 5 bases and J 1 base, with 15 bases left between them. CDR1 and CDR2 (germline): SGHDN, FVKESK. This CDR3 has 16 amino acids. In nucleotides, the CDR3 is TGTGCCAGCAGCTCCGGACAGCTCTTGTCCTACAATGAGCAGTTCTTC. Its protein is CASSSGQLLSYNEQFF. Together with reference TRBV14 and TRBJ2-1, the CDR3 gives the full variable domain: EAGVTQFPSHSVIEKGQTVTLRCDPISGHDNLYWYRRVMGKEIKFLLHFVKESKQDESGMPNNRFLAERTGGTYSTLKVQPAELEDSGVYFCASSSGQLLSYNEQFFGPGTRLTVL.

This chain connects TRBV6-1 to TRBJ2-5; 9 nucleotides align to TRBD1. The CDR3 has 11 amino acids. V lost 11 bases and J lost 5; bases outside the gene matches: 3. Germline CDR1 and CDR2: MNHNS and SASEGT. Written as DNA, the CDR3 is TGTGCCGGGACAGGGCTCGAGACCCAGTACTTC. This sequence encodes CAGTGLETQYF.

This clone has a single count. The J gene is TRBJ1-1, the V gene TRBV7-9, with no clear D. CDR3 length: 12 amino acids. The ends were cut back, 5 bases at V and 5 bases at J, with 9 bases in the middle. Looked up from germline, CDR1 is SEHNR and CDR2 is FQNEAQ (reference sequence). The CDR3 protein is CASSPLETEAFF. The CDR3 DNA follows: TGTGCCAGCAGCCCCCTCGAGACTGAAGCTTTCTTT. Full variable domain (rest looked up from reference TRBV7-9 and TRBJ1-1): DTGVSQNPRHKITKRGQNVTFRCDPISEHNRLYWYRQTLGQGPEFLTYFQNEAQLEKSRLLSDRFSAERPKGSFSTLEIQRTEQGDSAMYLCASSPLETEAFFGQGTRLTVV.

Here the CDR3 DNA reads TGTGCCAGTAGTATAGGCGGAGGAGGGGCGGAGGCTTTCTTT. Its protein is CASSIGGGGAEAFF. V usage is TRBV19 and J usage is TRBJ1-1; possibly TRBD1 for D (5 bases). Germline loops: CDR1 LNHDA, CDR2 SQIVND (reference sequence). This CDR3 region has 14 residues. The V gene lost 1 base and the J gene lost 11 bases, with 17 bases spanning the gap.

The chain has TRBV19 and TRBJ1-1, with D possibly being TRBD1 (6 bases). V shed 6 bases and J shed 4 bases, with 12 bases lying between them. CDR3 length: 13 amino acids. The germline gives CDR1 LNHDA, CDR2 SQIVND (reference sequence). CDR3 nucleotides: TGTGCCAGTAGGGCAGGGGTGGGCACTGAAGCTTTCTTT. Protein: CASRAGVGTEAFF.

This clone was picked up one time. The DNA of the CDR3 is TGTGCCAGCTCGACAGGAGCAGCTAACTATGGCTACACCTTC. Its protein is CASSTGAANYGYTF. V gene TRBV19 combines with J gene TRBJ1-2, with a tentative D call TRBD1 (6 bases). This CDR3 is built from 14 residues. Trimming took off 9 bases at V and 0 bases at J, with 14 bases between the two ends. Germline values: CDR1 LNHDA, CDR2 SQIVND (reference sequence).

This chain uses TRBV6-6 with TRBJ2-2; possibly TRBD1 for D (6 bases). CDR3 length: 12 residues. V lost 11 bases and J 5 bases, leaving 12 bases between the germline ends. Germline CDR1 and CDR2: MNHNY and SVGAGI (reference sequence). In DNA, the CDR3 is TGTGCCTACAGGGATTTAACCGGGGAGCTGTTTTTT. Encoded protein: CAYRDLTGELFF.